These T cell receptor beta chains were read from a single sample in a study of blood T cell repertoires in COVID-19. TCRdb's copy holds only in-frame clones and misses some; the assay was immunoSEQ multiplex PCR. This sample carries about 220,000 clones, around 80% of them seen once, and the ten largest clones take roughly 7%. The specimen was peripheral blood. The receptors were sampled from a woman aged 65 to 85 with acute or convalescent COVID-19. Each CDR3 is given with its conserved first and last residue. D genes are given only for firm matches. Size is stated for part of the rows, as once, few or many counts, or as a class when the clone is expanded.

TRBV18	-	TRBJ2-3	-	CASSRLVQDRLGTDTQYF	TGTGCCAGCTCACGCCTGGTACAGGACCGATTAGGCACAGATACGCAGTATTTT
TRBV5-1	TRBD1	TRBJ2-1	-	CASSSISTGISYNEQFF	TGCGCCAGCAGCTCGATCTCGACAGGGATCTCCTACAATGAGCAGTTCTTC
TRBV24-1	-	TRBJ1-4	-	CATSDSGQNEKLFF	TGTGCCACCAGTGATTCTGGACAGAATGAAAAACTGTTTTTT
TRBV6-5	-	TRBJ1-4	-	CARGGGSWANEKLFF	TGTGCCAGGGGCGGGGGGAGTTGGGCTAATGAAAAACTGTTTTTT
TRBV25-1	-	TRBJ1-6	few	CASSPGGLSSSPLHF	TGTGCCAGCAGTCCTGGGGGGTTATCGAGTTCACCCCTCCACTTT
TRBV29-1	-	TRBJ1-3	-	CSVPGAGGNTIYF	TGCAGCGTGCCAGGGGCTGGAGGAAACACCATATATTTT
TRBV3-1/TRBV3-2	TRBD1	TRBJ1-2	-	CASSRGQGDNYGYTF	TGTGCCAGCAGCCGAGGACAGGGTGATAACTATGGCTACACCTTC
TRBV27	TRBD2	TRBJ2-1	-	CASGMGLAAYNEQFF	TGTGCCAGCGGAATGGGACTAGCGGCCTACAATGAGCAGTTCTTC
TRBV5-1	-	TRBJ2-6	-	CASSYDNSGANVLTF	TGCGCCAGCAGCTATGACAACTCTGGGGCCAACGTCCTGACTTTC
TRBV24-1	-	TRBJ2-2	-	CATSDLQGGTGELFF	TGTGCCACCAGTGATTTACAGGGCGGGACCGGGGAGCTGTTTTTT
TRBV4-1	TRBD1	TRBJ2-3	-	CASSRGQGATDTQYF	TGCGCCAGCAGCAGAGGACAGGGGGCGACAGATACGCAGTATTTT
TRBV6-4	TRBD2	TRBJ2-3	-	CASKLLAGGPRDTQYF	TGTGCCAGCAAACTACTAGCGGGGGGGCCTCGAGATACGCAGTATTTT
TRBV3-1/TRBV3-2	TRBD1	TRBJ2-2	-	CASSQDVRTGGTGELFF	TGTGCCAGCAGCCAAGATGTCAGGACAGGGGGCACCGGGGAGCTGTTTTTT
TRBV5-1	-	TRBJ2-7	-	CASSLQGNYEQYF	TGCGCCAGCAGCTTACAGGGTAACTACGAGCAGTACTTC
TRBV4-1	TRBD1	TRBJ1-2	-	CASSQGQGELSYGYTF	TGCGCCAGCAGCCAGGGGCAGGGGGAGTTAAGCTATGGCTACACCTTC
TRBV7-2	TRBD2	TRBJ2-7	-	CASSPRTSGGYEQYF	TGTGCCAGCAGCCCCCGGACTAGCGGGGGATACGAGCAGTACTTC
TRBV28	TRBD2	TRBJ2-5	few	CASSLGLARETQYF	TGTGCCAGCAGTCTGGGACTAGCGCGGGAGACCCAGTACTTC
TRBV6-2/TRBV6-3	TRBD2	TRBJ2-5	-	CASSYSRGSGRETQYF	TGTGCCAGCAGTTACTCGCGTGGTAGCGGGAGAGAGACCCAGTACTTC
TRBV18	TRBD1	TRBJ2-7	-	CASSPGTGGYEQYF	TGTGCCAGCTCACCAGGGACAGGGGGCTACGAGCAGTACTTC
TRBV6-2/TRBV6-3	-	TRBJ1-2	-	CASSYDSYGYTF	TGTGCCAGCAGTTACGACAGCTATGGCTACACCTTC
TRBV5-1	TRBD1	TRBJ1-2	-	CASSYGQGGHHF	TGCGCCAGCAGCTATGGACAGGGTGGCCATCACTTC